Reported below is one T cell receptor beta chain. What it binds is not known. Data came from immunoSEQ multiplex PCR; TCRdb stores just in-frame clones and leaves some out. The table records tens of thousands of clones, 88% of them present only once. The CDR3 contains 16 residues. V lost 0 bases, J lost 4 bases, and 15 bases lay in between. The germline V gene has CDR1 MNHEY and CDR2 SMNVEV (reference sequence). This entry is derived from a study of cytomegalovirus exposure and HLA in healthy donors. Study-wide points: The tendency of first-cohort TCR clusters to co-occur in the 120 validation repertoires was identified by a subsequent analysis.

The chain combines TRBV27 with TRBJ1-2; D ambiguous. The clonotype originates from a woman aged 25 to 39 in good health and CMV-seronegative. The sequenced material came from PBMCs. The CDR3 coding sequence is TGTGCCAGCAGTTTATCCCCCCGCCAGTATGGCTATGGCTACACCTTC. Its translation: CASSLSPRQYGYGYTF.